This TCR beta chain derives from a study of shared clonotypes between healthy human individuals. Splitting the CD4+ cells yielded a CD45RA+ naive subset and a CD45RA-negative memory subset. Germline-derived CDR1 and CDR2 are MDHEN and SYDVKM. The CDR3 runs 16 residues. The ends were cut back, 5 bases at V and 3 bases at J, with 17 bases in the middle. TCRdb's copy holds only in-frame clones and misses some; the assay was immunoSEQ multiplex PCR. This repertoire shows some 2,500,000 clones, roughly 92% found once; its top ten account for 0.3% to 0.45%. Study outcomes and limitations: Naive CD4 clonotypes were shared across several donors at roughly 5.3%. Non-shared clonotypes were found to have lower generation probabilities than the clonotypes that were shared by all four of the sorted-subset donors.

Remarks on this clone: Its specificity is unknown.

This sequence was found in a man younger than 30 in good health. Some clones in this sample may be carry-over from other donors' samples. The chain uses TRBV28 and TRBJ1-5, with D maybe TRBD1 (6 bases). The sequencing input was naive CD4+ T cells from PBMCs. The subset: CD45RA+ positively selected. For the CDR3, the DNA is TGTGCCAGCAGTCCCAGGGTGGGGGCCCACAATCAGCCCCAGCATTTT. It specifies CASSPRVGAHNQPQHF. Supplemented by reference TRBV28 and TRBJ1-5, the full variable domain reads DVKVTQSSRYLVKRTGEKVFLECVQDMDHENMFWYRQDPGLGLRLIYFSYDVKMKEKGDIPEGYSVSREKKERFSLILESASTNQTSMYLCASSPRVGAHNQPQHFGDGTRLSIL.